These 23 T cell receptor beta chains share one sample of origin, sequenced in a study of blood T cell repertoires in COVID-19. Method: immunoSEQ multiplex PCR; TCRdb's copy keeps in-frame clones and lacks some. The data hold approximately 150,000 clones, with 84% observed a single time. Sequencing was done on a sample of peripheral blood. The receptors originated from a human donor in a cohort sampled during active COVID-19.

The chain has TRBV6-1 and TRBJ1-5, with unresolved D. CDR3 length: 15 residues. Germline assignment: CDR1 MNHNS and CDR2 SASEGT. Deletions cut 2 bases from V and 1 base from J, with 9 bases between. CDR3 residues: CASSEQAQSNQPQHF. CDR3 nucleotides: TGTGCCAGCAGTGAACAAGCACAGAGCAATCAGCCCCAGCATTTT.

The chain carries TRBV29-1 and TRBJ1-2; 12 nucleotides align to TRBD1. After removal of 3 bases from V and 8 bases from J, the junction contained 10 bases not matched to a gene. Germline V lookup: CDR1 SQVTM, CDR2 ANQGSEA. This CDR3 comprises 15 residues. DNA for the CDR3: TGCAGCGTTGATCCCTCCGGGACAGGGGGCGGGGGCTACACCTTC. This sequence encodes CSVDPSGTGGGGYTF.

The chain joins TRBV19 to TRBJ2-2; 9 bases map to TRBD1. The V gene end was trimmed by 4 bases and the J gene end by 0 bases; junction bases not matched to a gene: 3. This CDR3 is 16 amino acids long. CDR1 and CDR2 (germline): LNHDA, SQIVND (reference sequence). The CDR3 sequence is CASSTYRGPNTGELFF. DNA of the CDR3: TGTGCCAGTAGTACGTACAGGGGGCCGAACACCGGGGAGCTGTTTTTT.

This sequence joins TRBV2 and TRBJ2-2; TRBD1 agrees at 7 bases. The CDR3 sequence is 14 residues long. The J segment lost 5 bases and the V segment lost 6 bases, leaving 6 bases of the junction unmatched. Germline assignment: CDR1 SNHLY and CDR2 FYNNEI. The CDR3 loop is CASSAWGQTGELFF. The CDR3 nucleotides read TGTGCCAGCAGCGCCTGGGGACAGACCGGGGAGCTGTTTTTT.

The chain couples TRBV29-1 to TRBJ2-3, with TRBD2 as a possible D gene (5 bases). Germline V gene data show CDR1 as SQVTM and CDR2 as ANQGSEA. CDR3 length: 13 residues. Trimming took off 6 bases at V and 6 bases at J, with 16 bases between the two ends. CDR3 nucleotide sequence: TGCAGCGTCCCGGGCCCGAGGGAGGATACGCAGTATTTT. Translated, it gives CSVPGPREDTQYF.

The rearrangement uses TRBV9 and TRBJ2-3, with 7 bases aligning to TRBD1. CDR3 size: 17 residues. Germline CDR1 is SGDLS and CDR2 is YYNGEE. V shed 2 bases and J 6 bases; nucleotides not matched to a gene: 15. The CDR3 loop is CASSVRGMDRTGDTQYF. The CDR3 nucleotides are TGTGCCAGCAGCGTTCGAGGTATGGACCGGACAGGTGATACGCAGTATTTT.

The genes are TRBV12-3 or TRBV12-4 and TRBJ2-2, with D unclear. This CDR3 contains 13 residues. V was cut by 2 bases and J by 4 bases, with 5 bases left in between. CDR3 bases: TGTGCCAGCAGTTTACACTCCACCGGGGAGCTGTTTTTT. Translating it yields CASSLHSTGELFF.

The chain employs TRBV9 and TRBJ2-3; 8 bases map to TRBD2. CDR1 and CDR2 from the germline V gene are SGDLS and YYNGEE. The CDR3 loop spans 17 amino acids. J was trimmed by 2 bases and V by 0 bases; bases with no gene match: 8. The CDR3 bases are TGTGCCAGCAGCGTAGGCTCTAGCGGGCGATTCACAGATACGCAGTATTTT. Translating it yields CASSVGSSGRFTDTQYF.

The chain employs TRBV5-1 and TRBJ2-5, with D unresolved. The germline gives CDR1 SGHRS, CDR2 YFSETQ. V was cut by 0 bases and J by 0 bases, with 6 bases left in between. CDR3 size: 14 residues. CDR3 coding DNA: TGCGCCAGCAGCTTGGGCCAGAACCAAGAGACCCAGTACTTC. Its protein is CASSLGQNQETQYF.

This chain connects TRBV2 to TRBJ2-7; TRBD1 might be the D (5 bases). CDR3 length: 16 residues. V lost 4 bases to trimming and J lost 7 bases, with 23 bases between them. CDR1 and CDR2 (germline): SNHLY, FYNNEI. CDR3 nucleotides: TGTGCCAGCAGTGGTCCCCTCCCCACAGGAAATTGGGAGCAGTACGTC. Translating it yields CASSGPLPTGNWEQYV.

This clone was counted a few times. The chain joins TRBV6-5 to TRBJ2-7, with D maybe TRBD2 (6 bases). The CDR3 is 15 amino acids. The germline V and J ends were trimmed by 7 bases and 1 base, with 17 bases remaining between them. Germline lookup yields CDR1 MNHEY and CDR2 SVGAGI. The CDR3 reads CASTISGSGSYEQYV. The CDR3 DNA reads as TGTGCCAGCACCATCAGCGGTAGCGGATCCTACGAGCAGTACGTC.

The J gene is TRBJ2-1, the V gene TRBV5-1; TRBD2 matches 9 bases. The germline V gene encodes CDR1 SGHRS and CDR2 YFSETQ. The CDR3 has 15 amino acids. Trimming took 4 bases from V and 2 from J; bases not matched to a gene: 4. CDR3 protein: CASSTRLAAYNEQFF. The DNA for the CDR3 is TGCGCCAGCAGCACCCGACTAGCGGCCTACAATGAGCAGTTCTTC.

This clone appeared a single time. The chain carries TRBV10-3 and TRBJ2-3, with a tentative D call TRBD2 (5 bases). This CDR3 has 13 amino acids. With 0 bases removed from V and 4 bases from J, the gap between germline ends came to 5 bases. Germline V gene sequence: CDR1 ENHRY, CDR2 SYGVKD. The CDR3: CAISESGADTQYF. The CDR3 DNA sequence: TGTGCCATCAGTGAGTCCGGGGCAGATACGCAGTATTTT.

The J gene is TRBJ2-6, the V gene TRBV7-6, with 8 positions matching TRBD1. Trimming at V came to 5 bases and at J to 0 bases, leaving 6 bases not matched to a gene. CDR3 size: 17 residues. Germline CDR1 and CDR2: SGHVS and FNYEAQ. The CDR3 DNA reads TGTGCCAGCAGCCCCGGACAGGGAAACTCTGGGGCCAACGTCCTGACTTTC. Its protein is CASSPGQGNSGANVLTF.

The rearrangement links TRBV11-2 to TRBJ1-2, with TRBD1 as a possible D gene (5 bases). V was clipped by 5 bases and J by 4 bases, with 20 bases between them. Germline CDR1 and CDR2: SGHAT and FQNNGV. The CDR3 spans 16 residues. DNA of the CDR3: TGTGCCAGCAGCCCGCTATCGAGGGGCGGGACCTATGGCTACACCTTC. This encodes CASSPLSRGGTYGYTF. The full variable domain, completed using reference TRBV11-2 and TRBJ1-2, is EAGVAQSPRYKIIEKRQSVAFWCNPISGHATLYWYQQILGQGPKLLIQFQNNGVVDDSQLPKDRFSAERLKGVDSTLKIQPAKLEDSAVYLCASSPLSRGGTYGYTFGSGTRLTVV.

V usage is TRBV5-6 and J usage is TRBJ2-7; TRBD1 aligns across 9 bases. The CDR3 consists of 17 residues. After removal of 3 bases from V and 4 bases from J, the junction contained 14 bases not matched to a gene. Germline-derived CDR1 and CDR2 are SGHDT and YYEEEE. The CDR3 here is CASSYPGTGFGKYEQYV. As DNA, the CDR3 is TGTGCCAGCAGCTATCCCGGGACAGGGTTTGGAAAGTACGAGCAGTACGTC.

The gene calls are TRBV7-6 and TRBJ2-1; D is ambiguous. The germline CDR1 and CDR2 sequences are SGHVS and FNYEAQ. Trimming removed 4 bases at V and 0 bases at J, with 13 bases between. The CDR3 contains 16 residues. DNA for the CDR3: TGTGCCAGCAGCTCCCCTATGTCGAGCTCCTACAATGAGCAGTTCTTC. It specifies CASSSPMSSSYNEQFF.

This chain joins TRBV6-5 and TRBJ1-4; tentatively, D is TRBD1 (5 bases). This CDR3 has 15 amino acids. V was shortened by 0 bases and J by 8 bases, with 13 bases between the two germline ends. CDR1 and CDR2 from the germline V gene are MNHEY and SVGAGI. The CDR3 loop is CASSYSRGHGEKLFF. The CDR3 bases are TGTGCCAGCAGTTACTCTCGAGGACACGGAGAAAAACTGTTTTTT.

The chain links TRBV6-1 to TRBJ1-5; 7 bases are shared with TRBD1. The CDR3 runs to 17 residues. The J segment lost 4 bases and the V segment lost 4 bases, leaving 13 bases of the junction unmatched. Germline V lookup: CDR1 MNHNS, CDR2 SASEGT. The CDR3 region is CASSARQGPYSNQPQHF. CDR3 nucleotide sequence: TGTGCCAGCAGTGCCAGACAGGGCCCGTATTCGAATCAGCCCCAGCATTTT.

The J gene is TRBJ2-3, the V gene TRBV3-1 (or the pseudogene TRBV3-2); 9 bases map to TRBD2. The CDR3 is 14 amino acids. Unmatched junction bases numbered 2, after V lost 4 bases and J lost 3 bases. Per the germline V gene, CDR1 is LGHDT and CDR2 is YNNKEL (reference sequence). CDR3 amino acids: CASSRGLATDTQYF. The DNA of the CDR3 is TGTGCCAGCAGCCGCGGACTAGCGACAGATACGCAGTATTTT.

The chain joins TRBV5-4 to TRBJ1-1; TRBD1 is a possible D gene (6 bases). With 4 bases removed from V and 3 bases from J, the gap between germline ends came to 19 bases. Germline assignment: CDR1 SGHNT and CDR2 YYREEE (reference sequence). The CDR3 totals 16 residues. CDR3 sequence: CASSPGGNREDTEAFF. The CDR3 region has the DNA TGTGCCAGCAGCCCGGGGGGAAACAGGGAGGACACTGAAGCTTTCTTT.

The V and J genes are TRBV5-4 and TRBJ1-1; tentative D call: TRBD1 (5 bases). The length of the CDR3 is 17 residues. The V end lost 4 bases, the J end lost 1 base, and 20 bases lay between the germline ends. Germline-derived CDR1 and CDR2 are SGHNT and YYREEE (reference sequence). CDR3 sequence (DNA): TGTGCCAGCAGCCCCAGGACGGACACAAACCCGAACACTGAAGCTTTCTTT. Translation: CASSPRTDTNPNTEAFF.

The V call is TRBV10-3, the J call TRBJ1-2; TRBD1 might be the D (5 bases). The CDR3 sequence is 17 residues long. Per the germline V gene, CDR1 is ENHRY and CDR2 is SYGVKD. Trimming took 7 bases from V and 0 from J, leaving 21 bases between them. CDR3 loop: CAITKAAGNRANYGYTF. The CDR3 nucleotides read TGTGCCATCACTAAGGCCGCAGGGAATAGGGCTAACTATGGCTACACCTTC.